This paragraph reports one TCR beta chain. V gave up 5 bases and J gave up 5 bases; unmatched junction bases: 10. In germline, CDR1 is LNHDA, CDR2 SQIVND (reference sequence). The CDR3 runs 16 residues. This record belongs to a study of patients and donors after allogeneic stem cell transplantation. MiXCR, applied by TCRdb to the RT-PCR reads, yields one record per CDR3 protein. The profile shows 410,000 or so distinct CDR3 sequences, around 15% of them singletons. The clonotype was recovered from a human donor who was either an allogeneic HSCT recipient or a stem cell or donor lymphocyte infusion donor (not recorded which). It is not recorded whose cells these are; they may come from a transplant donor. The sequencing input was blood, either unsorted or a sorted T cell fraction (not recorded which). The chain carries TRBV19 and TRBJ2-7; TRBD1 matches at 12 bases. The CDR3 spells CASSLKFGTGGDEQYF. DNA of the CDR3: TGTGCCAGTAGTCTTAAATTTGGGACAGGGGGCGACGAGCAGTACTTC.